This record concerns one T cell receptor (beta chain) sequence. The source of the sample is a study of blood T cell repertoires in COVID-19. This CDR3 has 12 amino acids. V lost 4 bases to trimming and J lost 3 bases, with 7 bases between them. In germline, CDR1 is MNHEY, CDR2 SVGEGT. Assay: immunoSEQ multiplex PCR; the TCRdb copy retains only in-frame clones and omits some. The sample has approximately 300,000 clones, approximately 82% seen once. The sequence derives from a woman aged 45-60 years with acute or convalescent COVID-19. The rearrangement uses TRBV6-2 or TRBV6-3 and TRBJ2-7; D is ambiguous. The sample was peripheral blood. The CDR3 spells CASSLGDYEQYF. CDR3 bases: TGTGCCAGCAGTTTGGGCGACTACGAGCAGTACTTC.